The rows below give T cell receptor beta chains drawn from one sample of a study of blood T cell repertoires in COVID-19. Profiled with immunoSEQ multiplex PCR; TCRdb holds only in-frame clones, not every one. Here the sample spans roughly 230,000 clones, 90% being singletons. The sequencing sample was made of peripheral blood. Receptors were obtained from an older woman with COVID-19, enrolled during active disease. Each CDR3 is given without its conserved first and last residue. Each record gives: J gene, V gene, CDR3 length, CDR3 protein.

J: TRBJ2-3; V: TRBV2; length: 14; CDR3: ASSGLAGGDTDTQY
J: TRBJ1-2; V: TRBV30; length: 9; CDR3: ACLGGGGYT
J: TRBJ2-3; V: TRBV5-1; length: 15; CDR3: ASSLGLAGALTDTQY
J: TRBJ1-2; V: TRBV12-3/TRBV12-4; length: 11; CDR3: ASRPGTDYGYT
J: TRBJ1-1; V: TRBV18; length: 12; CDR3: ASSPSGQGTEAF
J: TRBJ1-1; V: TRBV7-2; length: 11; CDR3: ASSTWTVTEAF
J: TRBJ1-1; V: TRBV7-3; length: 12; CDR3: ASSLSTGNTEAF
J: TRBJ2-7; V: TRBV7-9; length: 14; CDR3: ASSPQFGGFRYEQY
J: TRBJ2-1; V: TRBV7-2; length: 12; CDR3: ASSQGQGNNEQF
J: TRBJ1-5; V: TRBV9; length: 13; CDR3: ASSPTGAENQPQH
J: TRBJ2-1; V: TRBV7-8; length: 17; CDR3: ASSLVSRQDIFSYNEQF
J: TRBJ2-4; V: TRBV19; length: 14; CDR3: ASRGGDGTPERIQY
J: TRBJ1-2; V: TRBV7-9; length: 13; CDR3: ASSLEGQPNYGYT
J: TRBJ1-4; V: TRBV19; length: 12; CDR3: ASREAATNEKLF
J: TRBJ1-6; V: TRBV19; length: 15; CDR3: ASSIDSWDSQLSPLH
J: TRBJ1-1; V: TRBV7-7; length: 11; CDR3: ASSLRTGTEAF
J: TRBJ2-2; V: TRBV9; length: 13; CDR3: ASSVESWDTGELF
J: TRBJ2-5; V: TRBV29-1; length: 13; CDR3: SVGPSGGHQETQY
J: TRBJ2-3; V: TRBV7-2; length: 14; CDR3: ASSLTRDSSTDTQY
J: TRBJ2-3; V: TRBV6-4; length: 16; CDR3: ASSDLGASAGGTDTQY
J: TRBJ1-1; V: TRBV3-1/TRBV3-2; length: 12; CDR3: ASSLTSGNTEAF
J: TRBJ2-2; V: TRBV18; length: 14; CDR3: ASSPRAGGSTGELF
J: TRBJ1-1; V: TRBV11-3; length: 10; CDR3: ASSLNEGVAF
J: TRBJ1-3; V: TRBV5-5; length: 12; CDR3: ASSPPPGVAPIY
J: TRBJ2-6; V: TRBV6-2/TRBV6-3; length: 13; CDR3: ASSYLRSGANVLT
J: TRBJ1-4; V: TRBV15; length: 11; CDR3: ATSRGEDEKLF
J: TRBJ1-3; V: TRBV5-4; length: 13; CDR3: ASSSSTSSGNTIY
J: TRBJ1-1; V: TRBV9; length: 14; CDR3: ASSVGQGGVNTEAF
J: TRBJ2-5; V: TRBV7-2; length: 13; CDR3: ASSLGGGLSETQY
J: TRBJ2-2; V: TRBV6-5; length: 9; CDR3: ASRGARELF
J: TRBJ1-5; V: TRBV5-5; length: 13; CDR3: ASSPTEGVGQPQH
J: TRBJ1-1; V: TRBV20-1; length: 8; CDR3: STRYTEAF
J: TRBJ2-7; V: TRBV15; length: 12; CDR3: ATSTRSTVREQY
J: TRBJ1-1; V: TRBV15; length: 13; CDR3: ATSPDRSMNTEAF
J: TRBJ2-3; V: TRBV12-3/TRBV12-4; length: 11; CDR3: ASSLAGPRTQY
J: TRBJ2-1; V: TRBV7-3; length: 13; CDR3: ASSLGLAGADEQF
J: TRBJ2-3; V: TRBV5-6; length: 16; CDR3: ASIPALGGLAYTDTQY
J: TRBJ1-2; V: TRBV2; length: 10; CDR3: ASRGRGYGYT
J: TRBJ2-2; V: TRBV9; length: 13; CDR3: ASSVAQGAGGELF
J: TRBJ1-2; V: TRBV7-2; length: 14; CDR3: ASSLNRDTKLYGYT
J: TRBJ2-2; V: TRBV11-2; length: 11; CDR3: ASRTINTGELF
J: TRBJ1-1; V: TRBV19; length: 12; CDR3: ASSAQTGYTEAF
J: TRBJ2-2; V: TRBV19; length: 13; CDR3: ASSIGGVHTGELF
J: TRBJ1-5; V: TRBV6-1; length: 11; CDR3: ASSEQGNQPQH
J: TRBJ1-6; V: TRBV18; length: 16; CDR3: ASSYRIGASSYNSPLH
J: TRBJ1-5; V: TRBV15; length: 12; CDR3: ATSAGQGNQPQH
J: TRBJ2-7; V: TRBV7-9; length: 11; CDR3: ASSGGHFVEQY
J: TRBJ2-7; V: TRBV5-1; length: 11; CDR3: ASSAGGIYEQY